Presented here are 8 T cell receptor beta chains from one specimen sequenced in a study of CD8+ T cells in alopecia areata. RNA, once extracted, was reverse transcribed into cDNA for use as the sequencing template. TCRdb's table, derived via immunoSEQ multiplex PCR, lists solely in-frame clones and lacks some. This table holds some 180,000 clones, roughly 65% found once. This sample comprised CD4+ T cells sorted from blood, obtained at week 0. All receptors come from a human donor with alopecia areata.

This rearrangement joins TRBV29-1 to TRBJ2-3; D uncertain. The germline gives CDR1 SQVTM, CDR2 ANQGSEA. Trimming left V 5 bases short and J 4 bases short, with 25 bases between. The CDR3 is 17 residues long. The CDR3 coding sequence is TGCAGCGTTTCTGTTGTCGAGAGTCATAGCTTGGCAGATACGCAGTATTTT. Protein product: CSVSVVESHSLADTQYF.

The V call is TRBV5-4, the J call TRBJ2-3; D is possibly TRBD1 (5 bases). Trimming pared 2 bases from V and 2 bases from J, leaving 12 bases between. The length of the CDR3 is 15 residues. CDR1 is SGHNT, CDR2 YYREEE, per germline (reference sequence). The DNA for the CDR3 is TGTGCCAGCAGCTTCCCAGGGCTAGACACAGATACGCAGTATTTT. Its translation: CASSFPGLDTDTQYF.

V gene TRBV5-1 combines with J gene TRBJ1-2; a weak D match, TRBD1 (6 bases). The germline V and J ends were trimmed by 0 bases and 7 bases, with 10 bases remaining between them. The V gene's germline CDR1 is SGHRS and CDR2 YFSETQ. The CDR3 has 13 amino acids. The CDR3 protein is CASSLEQGIGYTF. DNA for the CDR3: TGCGCCAGCAGCTTGGAACAGGGCATTGGCTACACCTTC.

This clone was recorded only once. The chain carries TRBV4-3 and TRBJ1-6, with 9 bases lining up with TRBD1. The CDR3 has 15 residues. V shed 4 bases and J 10 bases; nucleotides not matched to a gene: 8. Germline CDR1 and CDR2: LGHNA and YSLEER. The CDR3 nucleotides read TGCGCCAGCAGCCTAGCGGGACAGGGCGAGTCACCCCTCCACTTT. As protein: CASSLAGQGESPLHF.

The chain couples TRBV4-2 to TRBJ1-6; 10 nucleotides align to TRBD1. The CDR3 contains 15 residues. Trimming removed 5 bases from V and 8 bases from J; junction bases left unmatched: 6. Looked up from germline, CDR1 is LGHNA and CDR2 is YNFKEQ. The CDR3 spells CASSEATGGDSPLHF. CDR3 nucleotides: TGTGCCAGCAGCGAAGCGACAGGGGGCGATTCACCCCTCCACTTT.

The chain couples TRBV30 to TRBJ1-1; possible D gene TRBD1, 5 bases. V lost 5 bases, J lost 4 bases, and 14 bases lay in between. The CDR3 is 13 residues long. Germline lookup yields CDR1 GTSNPN and CDR2 SVGIG (reference sequence). The CDR3: CAWALQGPTEAFF. Here the CDR3 DNA reads TGTGCCTGGGCATTGCAGGGCCCCACTGAAGCTTTCTTT.

A few counts support this clone. The chain is built from TRBV11-2 and TRBJ1-1; 9 bases agree with TRBD1. The CDR3 has 15 amino acids. The germline gives CDR1 SGHAT, CDR2 FQNNGV. V lost 5 bases to trimming and J lost 4 bases; unmatched junction nucleotides: 8. CDR3 bases: TGTGCCAGCAGCGTCATGACAGGGGGTGGCACTGAAGCTTTCTTT. Translated: CASSVMTGGGTEAFF.

The J gene is TRBJ1-2, the V gene TRBV30, with TRBD1 identical over 7 bases. The CDR3 is 16 residues long. Germline loops: CDR1 GTSNPN, CDR2 SVGIG (reference sequence). V was pared by 1 base and J by 2 bases, with 10 bases of the junction left unmatched. The CDR3 loop reads CAWSAIQGSTNYGYTF. CDR3 bases: TGTGCCTGGAGTGCAATACAGGGGTCGACAAACTATGGCTACACCTTC.